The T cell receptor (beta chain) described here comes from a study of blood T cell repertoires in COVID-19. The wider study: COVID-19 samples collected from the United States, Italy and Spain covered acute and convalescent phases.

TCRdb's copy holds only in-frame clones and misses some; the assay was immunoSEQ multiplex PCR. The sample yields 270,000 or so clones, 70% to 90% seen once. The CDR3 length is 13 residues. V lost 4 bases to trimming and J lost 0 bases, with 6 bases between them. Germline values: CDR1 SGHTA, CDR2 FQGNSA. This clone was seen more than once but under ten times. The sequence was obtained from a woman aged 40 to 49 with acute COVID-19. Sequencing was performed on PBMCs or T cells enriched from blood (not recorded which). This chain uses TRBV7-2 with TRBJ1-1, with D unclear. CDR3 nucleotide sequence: TGTGCCAGCAGCTCTAACTTGAACACTGAAGCTTTCTTT. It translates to CASSSNLNTEAFF.